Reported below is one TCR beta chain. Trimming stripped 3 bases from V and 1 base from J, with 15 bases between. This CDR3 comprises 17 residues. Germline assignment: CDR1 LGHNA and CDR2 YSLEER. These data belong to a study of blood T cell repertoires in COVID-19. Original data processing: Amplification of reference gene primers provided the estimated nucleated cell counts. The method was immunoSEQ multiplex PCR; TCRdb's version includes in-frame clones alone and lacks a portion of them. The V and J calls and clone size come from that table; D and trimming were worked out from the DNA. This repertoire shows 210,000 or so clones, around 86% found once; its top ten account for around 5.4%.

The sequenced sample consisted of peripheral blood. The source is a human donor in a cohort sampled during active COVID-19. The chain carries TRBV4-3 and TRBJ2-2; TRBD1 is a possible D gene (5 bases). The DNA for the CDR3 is TGCGCCAGCAGCCACCCTCCAGGACACTTGAACACCGGGGAGCTGTTTTTT. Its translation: CASSHPPGHLNTGELFF.